This TCR beta chain is drawn from a study of early T cells in non-severe SARS-CoV-2 infection. Across the study: With bulk RNA from unsorted whole blood as input, sequencing yielded unpaired chains.

This clonotype has a handful of counts. What it binds is unknown. cDNA molecules, individually, were tagged with unique molecular identifiers. One entry per CDR3 protein, called by TCRdb with MiXCR from the 5' RACE reads. The data hold tens of thousands of distinct CDR3 sequences, with approximately 6% observed a single time. General study results and limits: Anti-spike CD8 specificities were favored by VDJdb matching, whose results missed private and CD4 specificities.

This sequence originates from an adult who was a healthcare worker with PCR-confirmed SARS-CoV-2 infection or an uninfected control (not recorded which). Sequencing was done on a sample of whole blood.

The CDR3 DNA reads as TGTGCCAGCTCACGCGAGACCGCTCAGCCCCAGCATTTT. Translated: CASSRETAQPQHF. The chain joins TRBV18 to TRBJ1-5; no reliable D call. Germline V gene data show CDR1 as KGHSH and CDR2 as LQKENI. Trimming took off 4 bases at V and 6 bases at J, with 10 bases between the two ends. The CDR3 consists of 13 residues.